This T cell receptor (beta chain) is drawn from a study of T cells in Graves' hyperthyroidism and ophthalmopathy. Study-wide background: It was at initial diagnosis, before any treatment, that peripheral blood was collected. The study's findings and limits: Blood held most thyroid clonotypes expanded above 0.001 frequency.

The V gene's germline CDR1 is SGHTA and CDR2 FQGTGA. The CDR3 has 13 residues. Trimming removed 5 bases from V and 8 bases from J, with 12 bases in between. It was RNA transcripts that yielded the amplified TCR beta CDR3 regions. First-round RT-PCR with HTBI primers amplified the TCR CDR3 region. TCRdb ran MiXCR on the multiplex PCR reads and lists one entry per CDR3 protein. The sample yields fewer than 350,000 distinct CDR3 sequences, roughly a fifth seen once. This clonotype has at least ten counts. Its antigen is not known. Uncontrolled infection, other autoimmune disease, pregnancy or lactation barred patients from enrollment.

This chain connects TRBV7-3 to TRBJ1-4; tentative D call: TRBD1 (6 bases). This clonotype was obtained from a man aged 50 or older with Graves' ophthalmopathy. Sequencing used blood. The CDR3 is CASSVDRGEKLFF. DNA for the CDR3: TGTGCCAGCAGCGTGGACAGAGGCGAAAAACTGTTTTTT.